This is a list of T cell receptor beta chains from one sample in a study of cytomegalovirus exposure and HLA in healthy donors. The repertoire was sequenced with immunoSEQ multiplex PCR; TCRdb's copy has only in-frame clones and lacks some. The repertoire includes some 160,000 clones, about 78% of them detected once, and around 5.7% sits in the top ten. Material for sequencing was PBMCs. The receptors were sampled from a man in his forties or fifties in good health and CMV-seronegative. CDR3s include the opening cysteine and the closing phenylalanine or tryptophan. The order of the fields is V gene, J gene, clone size, D gene, CDR3 DNA, CDR3 protein. D genes are given only for firm matches. Clone size is given for some rows only: seen once, a few or many times, or a class if the clone is expanded.

>TRBV4-3|TRBJ2-1|once|NA
TGCGCCAGCAGCCAAACTACAGGGGGGGGGTACAATGAGCAGTTCTTC
CASSQTTGGGYNEQFF
>TRBV7-8|TRBJ2-7|NA|TRBD1
TGTGCCAGCAGCTTAGACCGGGACAGGGGAGTGGACGAGCAGTACTTC
CASSLDRDRGVDEQYF
>TRBV5-4|TRBJ1-2|once|TRBD1
TGTGCCAGCAGCTTCGGGACAGCCATATACTACACCTTC
CASSFGTAIYYTF
>TRBV4-1|TRBJ1-5|few|NA
TGCGCCAGCAGCCAAGAAGGGGTCCTTGGGTCTTCAGGGCCCCTTAGCAATCAGCCCCAGCATTTT
CASSQEGVLGSSGPLSNQPQHF
>TRBV19|TRBJ1-2|NA|TRBD1
TGTGCCAGTAGTACAGAGACAGGGGTTTACGGCTACACCTTC
CASSTETGVYGYTF
>TRBV18|TRBJ2-3|NA|NA
TGTGCCAGCTCCCTAGCGGATACGCAGTATTTT
CASSLADTQYF
>TRBV21-1|TRBJ1-5|NA|NA
TGTGCCAGCAGCAAGAGGGCCAGGTACAATCAGCCCCAGCATTTT
CASSKRARYNQPQHF
>TRBV19|TRBJ1-2|NA|TRBD1
TGTGCCAGTAGTATAGATGGGGGACAGGGGCGCTATGGCTACACCTTC
CASSIDGGQGRYGYTF
>TRBV7-2|TRBJ2-4|NA|NA
TGTGCCAGCAGCCTTTCACTGGCCAAAAACATTCAGTACTTC
CASSLSLAKNIQYF
>TRBV27|TRBJ1-1|NA|NA
TGTGCCAGCAGCCCTACAGGGTTCAACACTGAAGCTTTCTTT
CASSPTGFNTEAFF
>TRBV5-6|TRBJ2-3|NA|TRBD2
TGTGCCAGCAGCTTTCAGGCGGGGGGGAGCACAGATACGCAGTATTTT
CASSFQAGGSTDTQYF
>TRBV19|TRBJ2-7|NA|TRBD1
TGTGCCAGTAGTCCCCGGACAGGGAGGTCCGAGCAGTACTTC
CASSPRTGRSEQYF
>TRBV7-9|TRBJ2-7|NA|NA
TGTGCCAGCAGCTTCCCCCCTGGCGGGTTCTCCTACGAGCAGTACTTC
CASSFPPGGFSYEQYF
>TRBV7-3|TRBJ2-3|NA|TRBD1
TGTGCCAGCAGCTGGACAGGGGGCAGGGGAGATACGCAGTATTTT
CASSWTGGRGDTQYF
>TRBV4-1|TRBJ1-3|few|NA
TGCGCCAGCAGCCAAGCGCCTGGGCTGGGAAACACCATATATTTT
CASSQAPGLGNTIYF
>TRBV7-7|TRBJ2-3|NA|TRBD2
TGTGCCAGCAGCTCTGGACTAGTAGGCACAGATACGCAGTATTTT
CASSSGLVGTDTQYF
>TRBV9|TRBJ2-1|NA|NA
TGTGCCAGCAGCGTAGTAGGACTTTTAGGTGAGCAGTTCTTC
CASSVVGLLGEQFF
>TRBV2|TRBJ1-1|NA|NA
TGTGCCAGCAGCTTGGGGTCCTGGAGGGACACTGAAGCTTTCTTT
CASSLGSWRDTEAFF
>TRBV9|TRBJ2-7|few|NA
TGTGCCAGCAGCGTAGAGGCAGGTCCTCACTACGAGCAGTACTTC
CASSVEAGPHYEQYF
>TRBV7-9|TRBJ2-7|NA|TRBD1
TGTGCCAGCAGCTATCCGGGACAGTTATACGAGCAGTACTTC
CASSYPGQLYEQYF
>TRBV5-1|TRBJ2-7|NA|TRBD1
TGCGCCAGCAGCAGGGGACAGGGTCGGGGCTCCTACGAGCAGTACTTC
CASSRGQGRGSYEQYF
>TRBV7-8|TRBJ1-2|few|NA
TGTGCCAGCAGCTTCCCCGCTAACTATGGCTACACCTTC
CASSFPANYGYTF
>TRBV9|TRBJ2-1|NA|TRBD2
TGTGCCAGCAGCTTTTTGGGACTAGCGGGAGGTGGTGAGCAGTTCTTC
CASSFLGLAGGGEQFF
>TRBV7-2|TRBJ2-3|NA|NA
TGTGCCAGCAGCTTAATTAGTCCGGATACGCAGTATTTT
CASSLISPDTQYF
>TRBV7-2|TRBJ2-3|NA|NA
TGTGCCAGCAGCTTAAACAGGGCTGGGGCAGATACGCAGTATTTT
CASSLNRAGADTQYF
>TRBV13|TRBJ2-1|once|NA
TGTGCCATCAGCGAGGGTCTCTACAATGAGCAGTTCTTC
CAISEGLYNEQFF
>TRBV10-3|TRBJ1-5|NA|TRBD1
TGTGCCATCAGTCCGACAGGGAATCAGCCCCAGCATTTT
CAISPTGNQPQHF